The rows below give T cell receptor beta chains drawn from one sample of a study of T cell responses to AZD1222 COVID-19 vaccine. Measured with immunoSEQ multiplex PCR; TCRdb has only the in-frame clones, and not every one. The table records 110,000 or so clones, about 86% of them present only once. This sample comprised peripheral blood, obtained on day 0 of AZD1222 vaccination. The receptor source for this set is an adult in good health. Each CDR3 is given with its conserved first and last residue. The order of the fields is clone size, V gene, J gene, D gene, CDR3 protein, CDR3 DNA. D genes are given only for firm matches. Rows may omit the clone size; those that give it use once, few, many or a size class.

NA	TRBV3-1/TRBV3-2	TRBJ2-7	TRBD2	CASSQDLEAGASYEQYF	TGTGCCAGCAGCCAAGATTTGGAAGCGGGGGCTTCCTACGAGCAGTACTTC
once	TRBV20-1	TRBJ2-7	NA	CSASRLSYEQYF	TGCAGTGCTAGTCGGCTGTCCTACGAGCAGTACTTC
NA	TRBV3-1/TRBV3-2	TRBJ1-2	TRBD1	CASSQNGQVVGYTF	TGTGCCAGCAGCCAAAACGGACAGGTTGTAGGCTACACCTTC
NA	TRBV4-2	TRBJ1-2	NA	CASSQDWQGSTNYGYTF	TGTGCCAGCAGCCAAGATTGGCAGGGGTCAACCAACTATGGCTACACCTTC
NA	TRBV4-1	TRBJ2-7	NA	CASSQGLSREQYF	TGCGCCAGCAGCCAAGGGTTGTCTAGGGAGCAGTACTTC
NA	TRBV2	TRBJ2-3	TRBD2	CASSGLGSTDTQYF	TGTGCCAGCAGCGGACTAGGGAGCACAGATACGCAGTATTTT
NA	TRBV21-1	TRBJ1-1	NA	CASRDAPTGRVMNTEAFF	TGTGCCAGCAGGGACGCCCCCACAGGGCGGGTAATGAACACTGAAGCTTTCTTT
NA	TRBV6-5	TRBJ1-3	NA	CASRTSGGNTIYF	TGTGCCAGCAGAACCTCCGGGGGAAACACCATATATTTT
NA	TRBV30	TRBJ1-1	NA	CAWNNGNTEAFF	TGTGCCTGGAACAACGGAAACACTGAAGCTTTCTTT
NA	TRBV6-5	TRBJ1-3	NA	CASRQTGGTGNTIYF	TGTGCCAGCAGGCAAACAGGAGGCACTGGAAACACCATATATTTT
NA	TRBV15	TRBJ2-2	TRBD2	CATRASGGADTGELFF	TGTGCCACCAGGGCTAGCGGGGGGGCGGACACCGGGGAGCTGTTTTTT
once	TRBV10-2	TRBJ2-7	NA	CASSERLEGGGYEQYF	TGCGCCAGCAGTGAAAGACTCGAAGGAGGAGGCTACGAGCAGTACTTC
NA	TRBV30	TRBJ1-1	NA	CAWSVGRRTEAFF	TGTGCCTGGAGTGTGGGGCGGCGTACTGAAGCTTTCTTT
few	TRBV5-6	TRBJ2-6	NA	CASSSRGAGANVLTF	TGTGCCAGCAGCTCCCGGGGGGCCGGGGCCAACGTCCTGACTTTC